A selection of T cell receptor beta chains follows, all from one sample in a study of CD8 T cells in Susac syndrome. TCRdb re-derived calls from the immunoSEQ multiplex PCR reads in MiXCR, one entry per CDR3 protein. Of around 80,000 distinct CDR3 sequences listed, 95% to 97% are singletons. The sequenced sample was CD8+ T cells from PBMCs. These receptors were taken from a human donor with Susac syndrome. Each CDR3 is given with its conserved first and last residue. A D gene is named only where the DNA matches it firmly. The size entry is marked missing in some rows and otherwise reads once, few, many or a size class.

TRBV20-1	TRBJ1-1	TRBD1	once	CSADGTELNTEAFF	TGCAGTGCGGACGGGACAGAACTTAACACTGAAGCTTTCTTT
TRBV4-1	TRBJ2-1	TRBD2	once	CASSRQPGTSVPNEQFF	TGCGCCAGCAGCCGTCAACCCGGGACTAGCGTTCCCAATGAGCAGTTCTTC
TRBV20-1	TRBJ1-5	TRBD1	-	CSAMGTGLNQPQHF	TGCAGTGCCATGGGGACAGGGCTCAATCAGCCCCAGCATTTT
TRBV20-1	TRBJ2-7	-	-	CSAREFPRSTYEQYF	TGCAGTGCTAGAGAGTTTCCGAGGAGTACCTACGAGCAGTACTTC
TRBV30	TRBJ2-7	-	-	CAWRLGTEQYF	TGTGCCTGGAGACTAGGCACCGAGCAGTACTTC
TRBV7-2	TRBJ2-3	-	-	CASSLLDSTDTQYF	TGTGCCAGCAGCTTACTCGACAGCACAGATACGCAGTATTTT
TRBV5-1	TRBJ2-6	TRBD2	-	CASSLAGLSGANVLTF	TGCGCCAGCAGCTTGGCGGGACTATCTGGGGCCAACGTCCTGACTTTC
TRBV11-2	TRBJ2-5	-	-	CASSSLPGRETQYF	TGTGCCAGCAGCTCTCTTCCCGGTCGAGAGACCCAGTACTTC
TRBV7-9	TRBJ2-7	TRBD2	-	CASSQRGRTPYEQYF	TGTGCCAGCAGCCAGCGGGGTAGAACTCCCTACGAGCAGTACTTC
TRBV7-2	TRBJ1-2	-	-	CASSLDPPVTYGYTF	TGTGCCAGCAGCTTAGATCCCCCAGTAACTTATGGCTACACCTTC
TRBV7-2	TRBJ2-7	TRBD2	-	CASSHSSGYEQYF	TGTGCCAGCAGCCATTCTAGCGGGTACGAGCAGTACTTC
TRBV16	TRBJ1-2	-	-	CASSRTFDGYTF	TGTGCCAGCAGTAGGACATTCGATGGCTACACCTTC
TRBV20-1	TRBJ1-5	-	-	CSATGSNQPQHF	TGCAGTGCTACCGGAAGCAATCAGCCCCAGCATTTT
TRBV29-1	TRBJ2-1	-	-	CSVGFRSYNEQFF	TGCAGCGTTGGGTTCAGGTCCTACAATGAGCAGTTCTTC
TRBV9	TRBJ2-1	-	-	CASSVAGNEQFF	TGTGCCAGCAGCGTAGCCGGTAATGAGCAGTTCTTC
TRBV18	TRBJ2-5	TRBD1	-	CASSLNRGHKETQYF	TGTGCCAGCTCACTGAACAGGGGGCATAAAGAGACCCAGTACTTC
TRBV3-1	TRBJ2-7	TRBD1	-	CASSQRSYRTGYEQYF	TGTGCCAGCAGCCAGCGTTCGTACCGGACAGGGTACGAGCAGTACTTC
TRBV14	TRBJ1-3	-	-	CASSQEEQGMGNTIYF	TGTGCCAGCAGCCAAGAAGAACAGGGCATGGGAAACACCATATATTTT
TRBV28	TRBJ1-5	-	-	CASTKNSNQPQHF	TGTGCCAGCACCAAAAATAGCAATCAGCCCCAGCATTTT
TRBV9	TRBJ2-7	-	-	CASSVGNRVPYEQYF	TGTGCCAGCAGCGTAGGTAACAGGGTACCCTACGAGCAGTACTTC
TRBV14	TRBJ2-7	-	-	CASSPTGGNHPPYEQYF	TGTGCCAGCAGCCCAACTGGGGGGAATCATCCACCCTACGAGCAGTACTTC
TRBV10-3	TRBJ2-7	TRBD2	-	CATGTSGPYEQYF	TGTGCCACCGGGACTAGCGGACCCTACGAGCAGTACTTC
TRBV20-1	TRBJ2-7	-	-	CSARKLAAYEQYF	TGCAGTGCTAGGAAGCTAGCTGCGTACGAGCAGTACTTC
TRBV7-2	TRBJ1-6	-	-	CASSNRARGALSPLHF	TGTGCCAGCAGCAACAGGGCTCGGGGGGCATTGTCACCCCTCCACTTT
TRBV4-1	TRBJ2-2	TRBD1	-	CASSQDPQGVRAGELFF	TGCGCCAGCAGCCAAGACCCGCAGGGGGTAAGGGCCGGGGAGCTGTTTTTT
TRBV29-1	TRBJ2-2	TRBD1	-	CSGVGQGNTGELFF	TGCAGCGGTGTGGGACAGGGAAACACCGGGGAGCTGTTTTTT
TRBV30	TRBJ2-2	-	-	CAWSDSDTGELFF	TGTGCCTGGAGTGATTCAGACACCGGGGAGCTGTTTTTT
TRBV9	TRBJ1-5	-	few	CASSPGQNNQPQHF	TGTGCCAGCAGCCCCGGACAGAACAATCAGCCCCAGCATTTT
TRBV7-6	TRBJ2-7	-	once	CASSLTGTDEQYF	TGTGCCAGCAGCTTAACCGGGACGGATGAGCAGTACTTC
TRBV29-1	TRBJ1-2	-	-	CSVEEERGADNYGYTF	TGCAGCGTTGAAGAGGAACGGGGGGCGGACAACTATGGCTACACCTTC
TRBV13	TRBJ2-1	TRBD2	-	CASSTGTSGSLEQFF	TGTGCCAGCAGCACCGGGACTAGCGGGAGTCTTGAGCAGTTCTTC
TRBV20-1	TRBJ2-2	-	once	CSAGPYRNTGELFF	TGCAGTGCTGGGCCCTATCGGAACACCGGGGAGCTGTTTTTT
TRBV29-1	TRBJ1-1	-	-	CSVEELGEGGTEAFF	TGCAGCGTTGAAGAACTGGGGGAGGGGGGCACTGAAGCTTTCTTT
TRBV28	TRBJ2-3	-	-	CASSFPQERPGSPDTQYF	TGTGCCAGCAGTTTTCCGCAGGAACGCCCAGGGTCACCAGATACGCAGTATTTT
TRBV30	TRBJ2-7	-	-	CAWSAGTPDEQYF	TGTGCCTGGAGTGCAGGGACTCCGGACGAGCAGTACTTC
TRBV3-1	TRBJ2-5	-	-	CASSQDQQETQYF	TGTGCCAGCAGCCAAGACCAACAAGAGACCCAGTACTTC
TRBV6-6	TRBJ2-1	TRBD2	-	CASSLSGREYNEQFF	TGTGCCAGCAGCCTTAGCGGGAGGGAATACAATGAGCAGTTCTTC
TRBV29-1	TRBJ1-1	-	-	CSVDGQMNTEAFF	TGCAGCGTTGACGGACAGATGAACACTGAAGCTTTCTTT
TRBV7-8	TRBJ2-3	TRBD2	-	CASSTWTSGITDTQYF	TGTGCCAGCAGCACCTGGACTAGCGGGATCACAGATACGCAGTATTTT
TRBV7-2	TRBJ2-2	-	-	CASSLQLRQVNTGELFF	TGTGCCAGCAGCCTACAGTTGAGACAGGTGAACACCGGGGAGCTGTTTTTT
TRBV20-1	TRBJ2-5	TRBD2	-	CSARSSGRRLETQYF	TGCAGTGCTAGGTCCAGCGGGAGGCGTCTAGAGACCCAGTACTTC
TRBV29-1	TRBJ2-1	-	-	CSVLTATISSYNEQFF	TGCAGCGTTTTAACAGCGACTATCAGCTCCTACAATGAGCAGTTCTTC
TRBV14	TRBJ1-1	-	-	CASSKVGLGLKAFF	TGTGCCAGCAGTAAAGTTGGACTCGGGTTGAAAGCTTTCTTT
TRBV12-3/TRBV12-4	TRBJ2-3	-	-	CASSFIPDTDTQYF	TGTGCCAGCAGTTTTATCCCCGACACAGATACGCAGTATTTT
TRBV25-1	TRBJ2-7	TRBD2	-	CASSGGGYSYEQYF	TGTGCCAGCAGTGGGGGGGGATACTCCTACGAGCAGTACTTC
TRBV29-1	TRBJ1-2	-	once	CSVQTRDMVGHGYTF	TGCAGCGTTCAAACCCGGGACATGGTGGGTCATGGCTACACCTTC
TRBV12-3/TRBV12-4	TRBJ1-2	-	-	CASTPGTHYGYTF	TGTGCCAGCACCCCCGGGACACACTATGGCTACACCTTC
TRBV30	TRBJ2-7	TRBD2	-	CAWKASGYEQYF	TGTGCCTGGAAAGCTAGCGGCTACGAGCAGTACTTC
TRBV6-2/TRBV6-3	TRBJ2-3	-	-	CASSGLPTDTQYF	TGTGCCAGCAGCGGACTACCCACAGATACGCAGTATTTT
TRBV20-1	TRBJ2-7	-	-	CSARALNVQQYF	TGCAGTGCTAGAGCCCTTAATGTCCAGCAGTACTTC
TRBV9	TRBJ2-4	TRBD1	-	CASSANGQGLCF	TGTGCCAGCAGCGCGAACGGACAGGGGCTGTGCTTC
TRBV4-3	TRBJ1-2	-	-	CASSQSLAGDGYTF	TGCGCCAGCAGCCAATCCCTGGCGGGGGATGGCTACACCTTC
TRBV29-1	TRBJ2-1	-	once	CSVDSGRSNNEQFF	TGCAGCGTTGACTCCGGCCGATCTAACAATGAGCAGTTCTTC
TRBV28	TRBJ2-5	-	-	CASSILQETQYF	TGTGCCAGCAGTATCCTCCAAGAGACCCAGTACTTC
TRBV20-1	TRBJ2-1	TRBD2	-	CSAAGLAGIYNEQFF	TGCAGTGCTGCGGGACTAGCGGGCATATACAATGAGCAGTTCTTC
TRBV9	TRBJ1-1	-	once	CASSPGADGTEAFF	TGTGCCAGCAGCCCGGGGGCGGACGGAACTGAAGCTTTCTTT
TRBV9	TRBJ2-5	-	-	CASSVPWGEGLKETQYF	TGTGCCAGCAGCGTGCCCTGGGGCGAGGGGCTGAAAGAGACCCAGTACTTC
TRBV19	TRBJ2-1	-	-	CASILTVGGDEQFF	TGTGCCAGTATCCTGACGGTAGGAGGGGATGAGCAGTTCTTC
TRBV7-9	TRBJ1-6	-	-	CASSFHGQEGIGSPLHF	TGTGCCAGCAGCTTCCACGGGCAGGAAGGGATCGGTTCACCCCTCCACTTT
TRBV30	TRBJ2-7	TRBD2	-	CAWSGTSTPYEQYF	TGTGCCTGGAGTGGGACTAGCACTCCCTACGAGCAGTACTTC